The 18 T cell receptor beta chains listed next were all sequenced from one sample in a study of spatial heterogeneity in lung cancer. TCRdb recomputed calls from the 5' RACE reads with MiXCR, one row per CDR3 protein. The sample shows over 7,500 distinct CDR3 sequences, 3% to 4.5% of them seen only once. Time point denoted: blood taken at disease recurrence. No cells were sorted before sequencing. The whole RNA sequenced was extracted from tumor, nontumor lung or frozen PBMC. The sequenced sample was PBMCs, obtained at recurrence. These TCRs come from a female donor with early-stage non-small cell lung cancer.

There are many counts of this clonotype. Because this beta chain is a stray read in a library intended to capture alpha chains, its abundance should not be given much weight. This sequence joins TRBV7-9 and TRBJ2-1; 7 bases are shared with TRBD1. The CDR3 contains 15 residues. Germline-derived CDR1 and CDR2 are SEHNR and FQNEAQ (reference sequence). The J segment lost 3 bases and the V segment lost 5 bases, leaving 7 bases of the junction unmatched. CDR3 sequence reads: CASSPHRGDYNEQFF. For the CDR3, the DNA is TGTGCCAGCAGCCCCCACAGGGGCGACTACAATGAGCAGTTCTTC. Using reference TRBV7-9 and TRBJ2-1 for the parts outside the CDR3, the full variable domain is DTGVSQNPRHKITKRGQNVTFRCDPISEHNRLYWYRQTLGQGPEFLTYFQNEAQLEKSRLLSDRFSAERPKGSFSTLEIQRTEQGDSAMYLCASSPHRGDYNEQFFGPGTRLTVL.

This clonotype was recorded at least ten times. Because the library targeted alpha chains, this beta chain is an off-target read whose size means little. The V and J genes are TRBV30 and TRBJ2-1; D might be TRBD2 (5 bases). Germline lookup yields CDR1 GTSNPN and CDR2 SVGIG (reference sequence). This CDR3 comprises 13 residues. Trimming took off 7 bases at V and 3 bases at J, with 13 bases between the two ends. The DNA for the CDR3 is TGTGCCTCTACAGACGCGGGCTACAATGAGCAGTTCTTC. Its protein product is CASTDAGYNEQFF.

The table lists this clonotype with many counts. A library prepared for alpha chains yielded this beta chain as an off-target read; its size is of little meaning. The rearrangement links TRBV29-1 to TRBJ2-7; perhaps TRBD1 as D (6 bases). Trimming shortened V by 6 bases and J by 4 bases, and 16 bases separated the two germline ends. This CDR3 has 13 residues. Germline CDR1 and CDR2: SQVTM and ANQGSEA. The DNA for the CDR3 is TGCAGCGTCGAGCTTACAGGGAGATACGAGCAGTACTTC. Its translation: CSVELTGRYEQYF.

This clonotype was detected ten times or more. This beta chain represents an off-target read in a library built for alpha chains; its size is of limited meaning. The chain employs TRBV10-3 and TRBJ2-5, with TRBD2 matching 7 bases. With V trimmed by 10 bases and J by 1 base, 9 bases remained unmatched. CDR1 is ENHRY and CDR2 is SYGVKD in the germline V gene. The CDR3 is made up of 14 amino acids. The DNA for the CDR3 is TGTGCCACCGCAGGGCGACTAGCCCAAGAGACCCAGTACTTC. Translating gives CATAGRLAQETQYF.

This clonotype occurred many times. Little can be read into the size of this beta chain, an off-target read in a library designed for alpha chains. This rearrangement joins TRBV20-1 to TRBJ2-4; 12 bases are a match to TRBD2. V gave up 3 bases and J gave up 8 bases; unmatched junction bases: 11. CDR1 and CDR2 from the germline V gene are DFQATT and SNEGSKA (reference sequence). CDR3 length: 16 amino acids. The CDR3 DNA sequence: TGCAGTGCTAGCTATCCTAGCGGGGGGGCTGAGTACATTCAGTACTTC. It yields the protein CSASYPSGGAEYIQYF.

This clonotype was found many times. This beta chain is a stray read from a library made for alpha chains; its abundance is not meaningful. The chain uses TRBV25-1 and TRBJ2-1; D is perhaps TRBD2 (6 bases). V lost 1 base to trimming and J lost 5 bases, with 12 bases between them. CDR1 MGHDK and CDR2 SYGVNS come from the germline V gene. This CDR3 contains 15 residues. CDR3 coding DNA: TGTGCCAGCAGTGAATTTCGATGGGGGGACAATGAGCAGTTCTTC. Its translation is CASSEFRWGDNEQFF. The full variable domain, with the rest looked up from reference TRBV25-1 and TRBJ2-1, is EADIYQTPRYLVIGTGKKITLECSQTMGHDKMYWYQQDPGMELHLIHYSYGVNSTEKGDLSSESTVSRIRTEHFPLTLESARPSHTSQYLCASSEFRWGDNEQFFGPGTRLTVL.

Notes on this clonotype: This beta chain turned up in a library designed for alpha chains; as an off-target read, its abundance says little. The rearrangement links TRBV11-2 to TRBJ2-4; no definite D call. This CDR3 has 15 residues. V lost 6 bases and J 2 bases, leaving 14 bases between the germline ends. Germline V gives CDR1 SGHAT, CDR2 FQNNGV. In nucleotides, the CDR3 is TGTGCCAGCAGGCATTCTTACCGGACCAAAAACATTCAGTACTTC. Its protein is CASRHSYRTKNIQYF.

This clonotype came up many times. This beta chain slipped into a library made for alpha chains as a stray read, so its size is not meaningful. V and J are TRBV5-1 and TRBJ1-1, with D possibly being TRBD1 (6 bases). Trimming stripped 5 bases from V and 4 bases from J, with 18 bases between. Germline CDR1 is SGHRS and CDR2 is YFSETQ. This CDR3 comprises 15 residues. The CDR3: CASRITGPGVTEAFF. The CDR3 DNA reads as TGCGCCAGCAGAATAACAGGGCCGGGAGTCACTGAAGCTTTCTTT.

In this sample, this clonotype turned up many times. This beta chain came through as a stray read in a library set up for alpha chains, and its size says little. The chain is built from TRBV20-1 and TRBJ2-5; either TRBD1 or TRBD2 may fit D (5 bases each). The CDR3 is made up of 14 amino acids. The V gene's germline CDR1 is DFQATT and CDR2 SNEGSKA (reference sequence). The V gene lost 6 bases and the J gene lost 4 bases, with 18 bases spanning the gap. The CDR3 sequence: CSADGDLSSETQYF. CDR3 nucleotides: TGCAGTGCCGACGGGGACCTATCATCAGAGACCCAGTACTTC.

Sample share makes this clonotype medium-sized. The size of this beta chain means little, since it is a stray read in a library made for alpha chains. This chain links TRBV12-3 or TRBV12-4 with TRBJ2-7; D uncertain. V was shortened by 3 bases and J by 3 bases, with 9 bases between the two germline ends. This CDR3 spans 13 amino acids. CDR3 bases: TGTGCCAGCAGTTTCGGCGCTGTCTACGAGCAGTACTTC. This gives the protein CASSFGAVYEQYF.

Relative to its sample, this clonotype is medium-sized. This beta chain was picked up by a library intended for alpha chains and is off target, so its count carries little meaning. The chain has TRBV12-3 or TRBV12-4 and TRBJ2-7; D remains ambiguous. The CDR3 has 14 amino acids. The V gene lost 6 bases and the J gene lost 2 bases, with 14 bases spanning the gap. The CDR3 nucleotides are TGTGCCAGCAGCTATAACCCGACAACCTACGAGCAGTACTTC. It yields the protein CASSYNPTTYEQYF.

In this sample, this clonotype turned up many times. Found in a library prepared for alpha chains, this beta chain is an off-target read, and its abundance has little meaning. The chain links TRBV7-2 to TRBJ2-7; possibly TRBD2 for D (5 bases). V lost 6 bases, J lost 0 bases, and 12 bases lay in between. The CDR3 covers 14 residues. CDR1 and CDR2 (germline): SGHTA, FQGNSA. DNA of the CDR3: TGTGCCAGCAGGGGGAGCGCATCCTCCTACGAGCAGTACTTC. Translated, it gives CASRGSASSYEQYF.

Many counts were recorded for this clonotype. Being off target in a library aimed at alpha chains, this beta chain has a size of little meaning. V is TRBV4-2 and J is TRBJ2-7; 7 positions match TRBD2. This CDR3 has 15 amino acids. V gave up 5 bases and J gave up 4 bases; unmatched junction bases: 11. Germline CDR1 LGHNA, CDR2 YNFKEQ. CDR3 coding DNA: TGTGCCAGCAGCGCCCGGGACCAGGGAGGGTACGAGCAGTACTTC. Amino acids: CASSARDQGGYEQYF.

This clonotype was picked up many times. Within a library made for alpha chains, this beta chain is off target, and its count is uninformative. V gene TRBV21-1 combines with J gene TRBJ1-5; the D call of TRBD1 is as the table states it, not checked on the DNA. TRBV21-1 is a pseudogene segment. This CDR3 is 17 amino acids long. The DNA for the CDR3 is TGTGCCAGCAGCAACCGGGACAGGGGGGTCACATATCAGCCCCAGCATTTT. Translating it yields CASSNRDRGVTYQPQHF.

Turning to this clonotype: This beta chain is a stray read from a library made for alpha chains; its abundance is not meaningful. This rearrangement joins TRBV19 to TRBJ2-5; D remains unclear. Germline lookup yields CDR1 LNHDA and CDR2 SQIVND (reference sequence). This CDR3 comprises 13 residues. V dropped 5 bases and J dropped 7 bases, with 14 bases sitting between them. The CDR3, as DNA: TGTGCCAGTAGTCCCATGACCCTCGGGACCCAGTACTTC. Protein sequence: CASSPMTLGTQYF.

This clonotype has ten or more counts. With the library built for alpha chains, this beta chain is off target and its frequency is not meaningful. The rearrangement links TRBV5-1 to TRBJ1-3; D is unresolved. V was cut by 2 bases and J by 0 bases, with 15 bases left in between. Germline-derived CDR1 and CDR2 are SGHRS and YFSETQ. The CDR3 runs to 17 residues. Here the CDR3 DNA reads TGCGCCAGCAGCTTTGTCGGCGGGAAGAACTCTGGAAACACCATATATTTT. This translates into CASSFVGGKNSGNTIYF.

This clonotype was counted between two and nine times. This beta chain slipped into a library made for alpha chains as a stray read, so its size is not meaningful. V and J are TRBV29-1 and TRBJ1-5; tentative D call: TRBD1 (5 bases). Germline V gene lookup returns CDR1 SQVTM and CDR2 ANQGSEA. The CDR3 runs 15 residues. The CDR3 sequence: CTLRRTRVPVGPQHF. CDR3 coding DNA: TGCACCTTAAGACGGACAAGGGTTCCCGTTGGGCCCCAGCATTTT.

This clonotype is judged medium-sized. A library prepared for alpha chains yielded this beta chain as an off-target read; its size is of little meaning. The chain is built from TRBV13 and TRBJ1-1, with 10 bases that match TRBD1. The CDR3 has 16 amino acids. CDR1 is PRHDT and CDR2 is FYEKMQ in the germline V gene (reference sequence). V lost 2 bases to trimming and J lost 5 bases; unmatched junction nucleotides: 8. DNA for the CDR3: TGTGCCAGCAGCTTAACTCCGGGACAGGGGTATACTGAAGCTTTCTTT. Residues: CASSLTPGQGYTEAFF.